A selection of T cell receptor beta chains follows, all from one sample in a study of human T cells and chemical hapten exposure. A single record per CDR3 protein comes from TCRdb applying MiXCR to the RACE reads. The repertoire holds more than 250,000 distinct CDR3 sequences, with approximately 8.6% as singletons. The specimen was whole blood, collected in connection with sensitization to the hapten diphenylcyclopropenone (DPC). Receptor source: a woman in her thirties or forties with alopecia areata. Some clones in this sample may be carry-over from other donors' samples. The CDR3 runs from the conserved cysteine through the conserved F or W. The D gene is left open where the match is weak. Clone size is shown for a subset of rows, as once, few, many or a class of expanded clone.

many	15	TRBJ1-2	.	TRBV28	TGTGCCAGCAGTTCCGACCGCCGCGGGAACTATGGCTACACCTTC	CASSSDRRGNYGYTF
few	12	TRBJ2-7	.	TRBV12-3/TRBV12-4	TGTGCCAGCAGTTTATACGAATACGAGCAGTACTTC	CASSLYEYEQYF
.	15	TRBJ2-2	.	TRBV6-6	TGTGCCAGCATCATGATCCGCGGGATCGCCGGGGAGCTGTTTTTT	CASIMIRGIAGELFF
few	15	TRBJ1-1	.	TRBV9	TGTGCCAGCAGCGTTGGACCCCAAAGGGACACTGAAGCTTTCTTT	CASSVGPQRDTEAFF
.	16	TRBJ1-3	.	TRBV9	TGTGCCAGCAGCGTAGCGTCCGGGGCGTCTGGAAACACCATATATTTT	CASSVASGASGNTIYF
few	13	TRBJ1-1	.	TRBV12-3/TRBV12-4	TGTGCCAGCAGTTTGAAACGGAACACTGAAGCTTTCTTT	CASSLKRNTEAFF
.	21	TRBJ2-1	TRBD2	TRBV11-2	TGTGCCAGCAGCTCATTAGGGGGAGGGACTAGCGGGAGGGCCTCCTACAATGAGCAGTTCTTC	CASSSLGGGTSGRASYNEQFF
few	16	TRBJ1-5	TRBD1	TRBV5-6	TGTGCCAGCAGCTTGGCGACAGGGGGCTTCAATCAGCCCCAGCATTTT	CASSLATGGFNQPQHF
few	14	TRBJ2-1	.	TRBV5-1	TGCGCCAGCAGCCCGGGACCGAGTAGGAATGAGCAGTTCTTC	CASSPGPSRNEQFF
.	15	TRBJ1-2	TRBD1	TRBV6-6	TGTGCCAGCAGCCCGGGGGGACAGGGGACCTATGGCTACACCTTC	CASSPGGQGTYGYTF
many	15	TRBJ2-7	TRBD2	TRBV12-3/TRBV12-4	TGTGCCAGCAGCCTACTAGCGGTTCCTATATACGAGCAGTACTTC	CASSLLAVPIYEQYF
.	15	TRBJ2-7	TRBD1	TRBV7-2	TGTGCCAGCAGCTCAGGGGGCGCTCGCCGGGGCGAGCAGTACTTC	CASSSGGARRGEQYF
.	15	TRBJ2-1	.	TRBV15	TGTGCCACCAGCAGAGGAGGGGAATCTTACAATGAGCAGTTCTTC	CATSRGGESYNEQFF
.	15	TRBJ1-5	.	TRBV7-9	TGTGCCAGCAGCTTAGGGCAGACTGAGAATCAGCCCCAGCATTTT	CASSLGQTENQPQHF
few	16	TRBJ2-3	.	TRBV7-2	TGTGCCAGCAGCTTAGGGCCGGCACCTAGCACAGATACGCAGTATTTT	CASSLGPAPSTDTQYF
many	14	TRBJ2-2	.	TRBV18	TGTGCCAGCTCACCAATGGGGTACACCGGGGAGCTGTTTTTT	CASSPMGYTGELFF
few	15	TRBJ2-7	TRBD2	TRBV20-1	TGCAGTGCCCCCCCTGGGGGGGGACGGCCCTACGAGCAGTACTTC	CSAPPGGGRPYEQYF
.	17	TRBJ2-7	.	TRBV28	TGTGCCAGCAGTTTCAGTCACAGTATGGGGACCCCCTACGAGCAGTACTTC	CASSFSHSMGTPYEQYF
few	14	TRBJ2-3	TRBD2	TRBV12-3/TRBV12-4	TGTGCCAGCAGCCTCACTAGCGACACAGATACGCAGTATTTT	CASSLTSDTDTQYF
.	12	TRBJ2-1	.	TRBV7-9	TGTGCCAGCAGCCAGACCCAGTCTGAGCAGTTCTTC	CASSQTQSEQFF
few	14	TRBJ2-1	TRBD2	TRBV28	TGTGCCAGCCTCGCTGGCGGGAGTCCCGCTGAGCAGTTCTTC	CASLAGGSPAEQFF
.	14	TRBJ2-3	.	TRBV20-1	TGCAGCCCCACTTTATCGGGAGTTGTTGGTACGCAGTATTTT	CSPTLSGVVGTQYF
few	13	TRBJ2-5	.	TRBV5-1	TGCGCCAGCAGCGGACTTCCGGGGGAGACCCAGTACTTC	CASSGLPGETQYF
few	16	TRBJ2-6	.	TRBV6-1	TGTGCCAGCAGTGAAATGGGAGGCTCTGGGGCCAACGTCCTGACTTTC	CASSEMGGSGANVLTF
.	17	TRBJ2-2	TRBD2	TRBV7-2	TGTGCCAGCAGCTTAGCTGGATTAGCGGGAGTCGCCGGGGAGCTGTTTTTT	CASSLAGLAGVAGELFF
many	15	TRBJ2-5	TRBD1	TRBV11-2	TGTGCCAGCAGCTTGGCCCGGACAGGGTTAGAGACCCAGTACTTC	CASSLARTGLETQYF
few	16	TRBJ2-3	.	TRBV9	TGTGCCAGCAGCGCTACCCACTTTAGCAACACAGATACGCAGTATTTT	CASSATHFSNTDTQYF
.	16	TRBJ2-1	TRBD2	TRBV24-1	TGTGCCACCAGTGACACCCTAGCGGGAGAAGACGATGAGCAGTTCTTC	CATSDTLAGEDDEQFF
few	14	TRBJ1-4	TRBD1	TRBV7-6	TGTGCCAGCAGCTTCTCAGGGGGCCGTGAAAAACTGTTTTTT	CASSFSGGREKLFF
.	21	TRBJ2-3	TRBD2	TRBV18	TGTGCCAGCTCACTTTTAACCCTCCTAGACAGTAGCGGGACCTACACAGATACGCAGTATTTT	CASSLLTLLDSSGTYTDTQYF
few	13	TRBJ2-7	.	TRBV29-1	TGCAGCGTTCCAAGACAGAATTCCTACGAGCAGTACTTC	CSVPRQNSYEQYF
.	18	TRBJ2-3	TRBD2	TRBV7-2	TGTGCCAGCAGCTTAGGTTTCAGACTAGCGGAGGGGTCGAGTACGCAGTATTTT	CASSLGFRLAEGSSTQYF
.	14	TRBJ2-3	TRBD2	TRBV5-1	TGCGCCAGCAGCCGGACTAGCTACACAGATACGCAGTATTTT	CASSRTSYTDTQYF
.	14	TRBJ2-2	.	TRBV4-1	TGCGCCAGCGGTCAAATTGGGAACACCGGGGAGCTGTTTTTT	CASGQIGNTGELFF
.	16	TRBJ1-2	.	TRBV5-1	TGCGCCAGCAAATCTTTGGCGGACACCTTTAACTATGGCTACACCTTC	CASKSLADTFNYGYTF
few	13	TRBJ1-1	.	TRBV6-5	TGTGCCAGCACCATACAGGGAGGCACTGAAGCTTTCTTT	CASTIQGGTEAFF
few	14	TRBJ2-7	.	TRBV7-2	TGTGCCAGCAGCCCCGGCGGAGGCCCCTACGAGCAGTACTTC	CASSPGGGPYEQYF
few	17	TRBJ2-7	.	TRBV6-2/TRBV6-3	TGTGCCAGCAGTTCCCGACCTCACGGGACGCGCTACTACGAGCAGTACTTC	CASSSRPHGTRYYEQYF
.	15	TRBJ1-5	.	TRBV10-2	TGCGCCAGCAGTGAGTCGGGGACCCTCAATCAGCCCCAGCATTTT	CASSESGTLNQPQHF
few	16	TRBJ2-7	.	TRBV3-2	TGTGCCAGCAGCCAAAACCCCTGGACTTATTCTTACGAGCAGTACTTC	CASSQNPWTYSYEQYF